This T cell receptor (beta chain) was captured by sequencing in a study of T cell responses to AZD1222 COVID-19 vaccine. The V and J ends lost 2 bases and 4 bases, in that order; junction bases with no gene match: 6. The CDR3 is 15 residues long. Germline V gene lookup returns CDR1 PRHDT and CDR2 FYEKMQ (reference sequence). Here immunoSEQ multiplex PCR was the method, and the copy in TCRdb shows in-frame clones only, minus some. Of about 110,000 clones detected, 89% appear once; the ten largest clones hold around 3.3%. The rearrangement links TRBV13 to TRBJ1-2, with 8 bases identical to TRBD1. The sequencing used peripheral blood, collected on day 0 of MenACWY control vaccination. The sequence derives from an adult in good health. DNA for the CDR3: TGTGCCAGCAGCTTACGGACAGGGAAAAGCTATGGCTACACCTTC. Amino acid sequence: CASSLRTGKSYGYTF.